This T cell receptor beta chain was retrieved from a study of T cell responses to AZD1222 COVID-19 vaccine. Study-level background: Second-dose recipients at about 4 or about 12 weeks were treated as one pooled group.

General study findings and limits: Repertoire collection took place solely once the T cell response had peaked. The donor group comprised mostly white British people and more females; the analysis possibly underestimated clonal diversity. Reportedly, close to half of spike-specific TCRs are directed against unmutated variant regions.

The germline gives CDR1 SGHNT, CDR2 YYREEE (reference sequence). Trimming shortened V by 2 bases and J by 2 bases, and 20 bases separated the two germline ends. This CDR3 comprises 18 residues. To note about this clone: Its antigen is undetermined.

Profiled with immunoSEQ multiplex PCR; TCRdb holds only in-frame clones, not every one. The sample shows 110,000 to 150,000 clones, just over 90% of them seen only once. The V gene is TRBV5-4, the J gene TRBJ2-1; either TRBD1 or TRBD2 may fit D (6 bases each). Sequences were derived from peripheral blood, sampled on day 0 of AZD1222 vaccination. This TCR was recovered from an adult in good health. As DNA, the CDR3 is TGTGCCAGCAGCTTAGGGGGTGGAACTAGCCTGACCTACAATGAGCAGTTCTTC. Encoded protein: CASSLGGGTSLTYNEQFF.